This T cell receptor (beta chain) was recorded in a study of blood T cell repertoires in COVID-19. In the study overall: The United States, Italy and Spain supplied acute and convalescent COVID-19 samples. The cDNA or gDNA used as material had been derived from T cells, B-cell-depleted T cells, or PBMCs.

The table came from immunoSEQ multiplex PCR; TCRdb's copy has only in-frame clones and leaves some out. Here the sample spans more than 80,000 clones, around four fifths being singletons. V lost 4 bases, J lost 0 bases, and 13 bases lay in between. This CDR3 has 16 amino acids. Germline V CDR1 and CDR2: MNHNS, SASEGT. This sequence originates from a human donor in a cohort sampled during active COVID-19. The chain has TRBV6-1 and TRBJ2-1; D is perhaps TRBD2 (5 bases). The sequenced material came from peripheral blood. The CDR3 DNA reads TGTGCCAGCAGTGGGCGGGCCACTAGCTCCTACAATGAGCAGTTCTTC. This encodes CASSGRATSSYNEQFF.